A few counts support the clone carrying this T cell receptor beta chain. What it recognizes is unknown. This sample was included in a study of T cells after yellow fever vaccination. The study's findings and limits: Weaker overall was a secondary response that nonetheless peaked faster, on day 5 versus 15. Clonotypes appearing in both CD4 and CD8 compartments existed, and their share was small. Highly abundant clonotypes carried over from the bulk population could end up in FACS-sorted repertoires as contaminants.

TCR cDNA, made by 5'RACE template switching, carried an added universal primer site and UMIs. MiXCR, applied by TCRdb to the 5' RACE reads, yields one record per CDR3 protein. The sample consists of under 600,000 distinct CDR3 sequences, just over 20% of them appearing once. Germline V gene lookup returns CDR1 MNHEY and CDR2 SMNVEV (reference sequence). Trimming removed 2 bases from V and 6 bases from J, with 11 bases in between. The CDR3 is 13 amino acids. V usage is TRBV27 and J usage is TRBJ2-7, with D possibly being TRBD2 (6 bases). The sequences come from PBMCs, collected approximately 22 days after the first yellow fever vaccination. This TCR was recovered from a man aged 18 to 29 who received the YFV17D yellow fever vaccine. In DNA form, the CDR3 reads TGTGCCAGCAGTTTAAAGGAGGGTCGCGAGCAGTACGTC. Translating it yields CASSLKEGREQYV.